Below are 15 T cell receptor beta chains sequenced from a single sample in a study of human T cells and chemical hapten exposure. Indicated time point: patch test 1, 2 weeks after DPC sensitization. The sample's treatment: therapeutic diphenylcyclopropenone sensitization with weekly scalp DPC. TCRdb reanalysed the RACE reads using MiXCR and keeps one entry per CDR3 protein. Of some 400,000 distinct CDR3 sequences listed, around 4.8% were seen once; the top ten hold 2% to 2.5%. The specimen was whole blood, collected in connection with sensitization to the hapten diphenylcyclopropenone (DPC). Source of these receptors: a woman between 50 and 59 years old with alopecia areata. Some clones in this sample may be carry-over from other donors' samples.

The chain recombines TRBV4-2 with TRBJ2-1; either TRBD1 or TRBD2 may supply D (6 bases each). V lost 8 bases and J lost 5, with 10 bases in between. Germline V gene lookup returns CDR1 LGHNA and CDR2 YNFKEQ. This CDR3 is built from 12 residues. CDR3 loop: CASLGGNNEQFF. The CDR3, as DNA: TGTGCCAGCTTGGGGGGCAACAATGAGCAGTTCTTC.

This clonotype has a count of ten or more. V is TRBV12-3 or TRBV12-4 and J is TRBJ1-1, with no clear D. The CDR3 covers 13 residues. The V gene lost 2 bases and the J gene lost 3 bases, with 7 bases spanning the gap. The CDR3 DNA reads TGTGCCAGCAGTTTAAAGTTGGACACTGAAGCTTTCTTT. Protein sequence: CASSLKLDTEAFF.

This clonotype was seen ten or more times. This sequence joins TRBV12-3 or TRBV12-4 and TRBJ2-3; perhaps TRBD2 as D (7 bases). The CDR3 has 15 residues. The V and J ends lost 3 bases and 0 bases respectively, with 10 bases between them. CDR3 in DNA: TGTGCCAGCAGTTTTGGGGGGGCTAGCACAGATACGCAGTATTTT. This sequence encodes CASSFGGASTDTQYF.

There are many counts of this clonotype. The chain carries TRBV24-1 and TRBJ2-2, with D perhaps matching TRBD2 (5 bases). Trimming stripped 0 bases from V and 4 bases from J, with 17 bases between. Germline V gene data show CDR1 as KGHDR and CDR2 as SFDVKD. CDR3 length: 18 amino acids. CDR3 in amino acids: CATSDLGLGSRGTGELFF. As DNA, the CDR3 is TGTGCCACCAGTGATTTGGGACTTGGTTCGCGAGGCACCGGGGAGCTGTTTTTT.

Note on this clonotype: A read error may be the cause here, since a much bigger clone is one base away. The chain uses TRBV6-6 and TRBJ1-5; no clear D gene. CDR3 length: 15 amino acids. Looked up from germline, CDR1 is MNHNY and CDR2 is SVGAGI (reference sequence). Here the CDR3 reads CANSFGPSDNQPQHF. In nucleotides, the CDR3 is TGTGCCAACAGTTTTGGCCCATCGGACAATCAGCCCCAGCATTTT.

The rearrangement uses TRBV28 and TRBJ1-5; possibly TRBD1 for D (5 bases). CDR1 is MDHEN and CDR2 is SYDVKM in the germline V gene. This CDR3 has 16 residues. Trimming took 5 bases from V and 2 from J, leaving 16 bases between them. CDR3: CASSLPWGRGNQPQHF. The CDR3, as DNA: TGTGCCAGCAGTCTACCATGGGGACGGGGCAATCAGCCCCAGCATTTT. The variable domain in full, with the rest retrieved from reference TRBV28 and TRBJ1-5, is DVKVTQSSRYLVKRTGEKVFLECVQDMDHENMFWYRQDPGLGLRLIYFSYDVKMKEKGDIPEGYSVSREKKERFSLILESASTNQTSMYLCASSLPWGRGNQPQHFGDGTRLSIL.

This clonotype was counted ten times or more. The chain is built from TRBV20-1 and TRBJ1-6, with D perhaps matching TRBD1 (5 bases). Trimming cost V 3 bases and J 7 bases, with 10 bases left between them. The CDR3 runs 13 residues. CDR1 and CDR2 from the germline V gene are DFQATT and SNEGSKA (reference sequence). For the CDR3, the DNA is TGCAGTGCTAGCCGGGGGGGGAATTCACCCCTCCACTTT. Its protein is CSASRGGNSPLHF.

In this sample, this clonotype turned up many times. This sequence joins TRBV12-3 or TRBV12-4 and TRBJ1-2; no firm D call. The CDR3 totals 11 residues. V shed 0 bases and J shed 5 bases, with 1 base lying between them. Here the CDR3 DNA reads TGTGCCAGCAGTTTAGCGTATGGCTACACCTTC. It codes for CASSLAYGYTF.

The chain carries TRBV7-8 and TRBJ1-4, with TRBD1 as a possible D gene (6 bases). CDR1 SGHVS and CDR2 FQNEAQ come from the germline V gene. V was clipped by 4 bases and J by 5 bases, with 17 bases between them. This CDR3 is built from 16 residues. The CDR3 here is CASSYPVGGENEKLFF. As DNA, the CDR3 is TGTGCCAGCAGCTACCCCGTGGGGGGCGAGAATGAAAAACTGTTTTTT.

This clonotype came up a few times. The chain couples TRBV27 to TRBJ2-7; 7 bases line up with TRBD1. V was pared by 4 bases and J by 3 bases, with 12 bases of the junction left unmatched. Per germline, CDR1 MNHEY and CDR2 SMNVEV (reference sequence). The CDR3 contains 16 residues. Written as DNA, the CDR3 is TGTGCCAGCAGTTCGTCGACCGGGACAGCGTTCTACGAGCAGTACTTC. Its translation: CASSSSTGTAFYEQYF.

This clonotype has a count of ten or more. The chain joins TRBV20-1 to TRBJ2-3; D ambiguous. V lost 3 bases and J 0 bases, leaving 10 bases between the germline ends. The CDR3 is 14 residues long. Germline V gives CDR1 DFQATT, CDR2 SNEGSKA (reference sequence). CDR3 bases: TGCAGTGCTAGCGGGCCCCAAAGCACAGATACGCAGTATTTT. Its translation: CSASGPQSTDTQYF.

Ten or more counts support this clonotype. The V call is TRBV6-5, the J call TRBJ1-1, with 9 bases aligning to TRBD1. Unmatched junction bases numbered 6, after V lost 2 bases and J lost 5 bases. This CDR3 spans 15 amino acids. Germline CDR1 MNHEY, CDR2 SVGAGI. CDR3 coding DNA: TGTGCCAGCAGTTACCCGGGGACAGGGATAACTGAAGCTTTCTTT. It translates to CASSYPGTGITEAFF.

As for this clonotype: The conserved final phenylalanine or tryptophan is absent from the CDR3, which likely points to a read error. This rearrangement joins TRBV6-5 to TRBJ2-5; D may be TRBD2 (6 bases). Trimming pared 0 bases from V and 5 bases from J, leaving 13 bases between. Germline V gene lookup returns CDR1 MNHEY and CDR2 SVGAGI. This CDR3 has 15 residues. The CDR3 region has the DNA TGTGCCAGCAGTTACTCGAGGGCTCGGGGGGAGACCCAGTACCTC. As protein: CASSYSRARGETQYL.

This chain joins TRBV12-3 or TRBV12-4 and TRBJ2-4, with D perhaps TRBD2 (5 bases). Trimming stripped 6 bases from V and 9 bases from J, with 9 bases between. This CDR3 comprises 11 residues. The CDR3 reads CASSHGVIQYF. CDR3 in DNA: TGTGCCAGCAGCCACGGGGTCATTCAGTACTTC.

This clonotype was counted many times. The CDR3 coding sequence is TGCGCCAGCAGCTTAACCGGGACTAGCGGAACCTACGAGCAGTACTTC. It codes for CASSLTGTSGTYEQYF. This chain links TRBV5-1 with TRBJ2-7; 11 nucleotides align to TRBD2. The CDR3 covers 16 residues. Germline values: CDR1 SGHRS, CDR2 YFSETQ. Trimming removed 2 bases from V and 2 bases from J; junction bases left unmatched: 6.